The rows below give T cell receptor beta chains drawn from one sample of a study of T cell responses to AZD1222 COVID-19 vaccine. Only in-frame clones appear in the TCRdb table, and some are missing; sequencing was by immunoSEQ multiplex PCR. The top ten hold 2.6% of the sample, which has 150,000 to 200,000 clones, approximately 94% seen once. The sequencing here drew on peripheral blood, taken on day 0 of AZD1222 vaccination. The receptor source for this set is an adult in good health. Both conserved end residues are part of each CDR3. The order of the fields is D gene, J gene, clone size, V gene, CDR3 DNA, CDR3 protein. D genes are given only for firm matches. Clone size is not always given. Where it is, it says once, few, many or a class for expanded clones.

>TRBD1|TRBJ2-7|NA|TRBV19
TGTGCCAGTAGGACCGGGACAGGGGGCTCTGGTGACTACGAGCAGTACTTC
CASRTGTGGSGDYEQYF
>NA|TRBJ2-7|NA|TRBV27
TGTGCCAGCAGCGAGGTTGGCAGCGTCCACGAGCAGTACTTC
CASSEVGSVHEQYF
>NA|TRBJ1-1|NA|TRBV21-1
TGTGCCAGCGGGCGGCCCAGTACTTGGACAGGGGAGGTTTGGAGCACTGAAGCTTTCTTT
CASGRPSTWTGEVWSTEAFF
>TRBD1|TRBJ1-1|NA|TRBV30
TGTGCCTGGAGTACAGGGGGCTACACTGAAGCTTTCTTT
CAWSTGGYTEAFF
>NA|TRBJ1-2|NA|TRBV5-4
TGTGCCAGCAGCTTGGTCTCCTTTAACTATGGCTACACCTTC
CASSLVSFNYGYTF
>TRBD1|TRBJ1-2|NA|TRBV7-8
TGTGCCAGCAGCTTAGTGATCGGACAGGGGCACTATGGCTACACCTTC
CASSLVIGQGHYGYTF
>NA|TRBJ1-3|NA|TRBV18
TGTGCCAGCTCACCTGTGCAGGGAGGAAACACCATATATTTT
CASSPVQGGNTIYF
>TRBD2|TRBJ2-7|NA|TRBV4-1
TGCGCCAGCAGCCAAGTAGCGGGAGAATATTTCGAGCAGTACTTC
CASSQVAGEYFEQYF
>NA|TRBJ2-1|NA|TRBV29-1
TGCAGCGTTGCTTTACAGGGTTCTTCCTACAATGAGCAGTTCTTC
CSVALQGSSYNEQFF
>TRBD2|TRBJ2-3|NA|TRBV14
TGTGCCAGCAGCCAAAGCGGGAGGCAGTATTTT
CASSQSGRQYF
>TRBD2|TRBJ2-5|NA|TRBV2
TGTGCCAGCAGTGGCGGGTTAGCGGGAGGAGCGGAGACCCAGTACTTC
CASSGGLAGGAETQYF
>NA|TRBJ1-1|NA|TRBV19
TGTGCCAGTAGTATAGATTTTGGGCCCAGTGAAGCTTTCTTT
CASSIDFGPSEAFF
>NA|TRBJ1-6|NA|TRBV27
TGTGCCAGCAGTTTGGGTGGGGGAAATTCACCCCTCCACTTT
CASSLGGGNSPLHF
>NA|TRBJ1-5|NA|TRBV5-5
TGTGCCAGCAGCTTGTGGGGGCAGGCCTCGCACCTCAATCAGCCCCAGCATTTT
CASSLWGQASHLNQPQHF
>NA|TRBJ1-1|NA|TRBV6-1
TGTGCCAGCAGTGAACATTCGAACACTGAAGCTTTCTTT
CASSEHSNTEAFF
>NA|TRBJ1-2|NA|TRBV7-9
TGTGCTAGCGGGAGCTATGGCTACACCTTC
CASGSYGYTF
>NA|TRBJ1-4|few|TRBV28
TGTGCCAGCAGTTCCCCGCCCTCCGGGACCGGAGATGAAAAACTGTTTTTT
CASSSPPSGTGDEKLFF
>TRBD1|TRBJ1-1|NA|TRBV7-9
TGTGCCAGCTCACAAGGGGGCCCTCAGAACACTGAAGCTTTCTTT
CASSQGGPQNTEAFF
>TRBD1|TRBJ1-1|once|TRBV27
TGTGCCAGCAGTTTATCAGGGGGCACGAACACTGAAGCTTTCTTT
CASSLSGGTNTEAFF
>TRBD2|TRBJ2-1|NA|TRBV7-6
TGTGCCAGCAGCCACCCTCGGGGGGGGTTCCTCTCCTACAATGAGCAGTTCTTC
CASSHPRGGFLSYNEQFF
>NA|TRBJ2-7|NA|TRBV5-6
TGTGCCAGCAGCGCCAGTCAGGCGGGGATCTACGAGCAGTACTTC
CASSASQAGIYEQYF
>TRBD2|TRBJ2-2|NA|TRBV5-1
TGCGCCAGCAGCTTGTGGAGCGGGAGTTTGGAGGAGCTGTTTTTT
CASSLWSGSLEELFF
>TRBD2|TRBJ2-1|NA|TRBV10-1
TGCGCCAGCAGCGGGAGCCGGGGGGGTAATGAGCAGTTCTTC
CASSGSRGGNEQFF
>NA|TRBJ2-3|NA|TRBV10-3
TGTGCCATCAGTGAGCGAACCGGCCAAGCGGGAGATACGCAGTATTTT
CAISERTGQAGDTQYF
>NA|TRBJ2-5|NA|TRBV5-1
TGCGCCAGCAGCTTGTGGCGGGGCAGCCAAGAGACCCAGTACTTC
CASSLWRGSQETQYF
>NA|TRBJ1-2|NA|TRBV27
TGTGCCAGCAGGACGGACTTGGACAGCTCTAACTATGGCTACACCTTC
CASRTDLDSSNYGYTF
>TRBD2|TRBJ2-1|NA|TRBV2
TGTGCCAGCACCGGACTAGCGGGATTTCGGTTCTTC
CASTGLAGFRFF
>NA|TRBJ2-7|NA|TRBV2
TGTGCCAGCAGTGACCCACAGCTCTCCGAGCAGTACTTC
CASSDPQLSEQYF
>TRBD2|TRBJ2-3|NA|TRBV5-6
TGTGCCAGCAGCCCTCTAGCGGCCACAGATACGCAGTATTTT
CASSPLAATDTQYF
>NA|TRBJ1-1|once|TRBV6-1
TGTGCCAGCAGTGAAAGGGTAGAAGCTTTGCGGCAAACTGAAGCTTTCTTT
CASSERVEALRQTEAFF
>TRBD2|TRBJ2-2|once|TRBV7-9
TGTGCCAGCAGCCAGACGCTAGCGGGAGGAGGCGGGGAGCTGTTTTTT
CASSQTLAGGGGELFF
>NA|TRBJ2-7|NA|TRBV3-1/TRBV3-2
TGTGCCAGCAGCCAAGACCCGACAGCTTGGGGCGAGCAGTACTTC
CASSQDPTAWGEQYF
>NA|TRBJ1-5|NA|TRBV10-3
TGTGCCATCAGTGAGCAGTTTGGGGGGGGGACCAATCAGCCCCAGCATTTT
CAISEQFGGGTNQPQHF
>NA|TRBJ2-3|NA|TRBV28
TGTGCCAGCAGTTTTGCGACTAGGACAGATACGCAGTATTTT
CASSFATRTDTQYF
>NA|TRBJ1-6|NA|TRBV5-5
TGTGCCAGCAGCTTCACAGGGAGCTCCTATAATTCACCCCTCCACTTT
CASSFTGSSYNSPLHF
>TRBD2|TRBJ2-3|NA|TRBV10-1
TGCGCCAGTCATCCGGGACTAGGAGCAGATACGCAGTATTTT
CASHPGLGADTQYF
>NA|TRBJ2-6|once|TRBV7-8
TGTGCCAGCCTCCTCCGGCAGGGGGGTTTTACTACCTCTGGGGCCAACGTCCTGACTTTC
CASLLRQGGFTTSGANVLTF
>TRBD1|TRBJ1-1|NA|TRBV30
TGTGCCTGGAGTGTACTAAGGGGGCGCGAAGCTTTCTTT
CAWSVLRGREAFF
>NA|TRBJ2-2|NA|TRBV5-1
TGCGCCAGCAGCACCAGAGCTGAGTACACCGGGGAGCTGTTTTTT
CASSTRAEYTGELFF
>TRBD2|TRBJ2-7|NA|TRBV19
TGTGCCAGTAGTGGACTAGCGGGAGCCCCCTACGAGCAGTACTTC
CASSGLAGAPYEQYF
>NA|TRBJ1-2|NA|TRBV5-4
TGTGCCAGCAGCTTGGTACGCAGTTCTGCGGATGGCTACACCTTC
CASSLVRSSADGYTF
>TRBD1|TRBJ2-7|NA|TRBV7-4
TGTGCCAGCAGCCCCCCGGACAGGGCCTACGAGCAGTACTTC
CASSPPDRAYEQYF
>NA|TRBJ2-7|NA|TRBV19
TGTGCCAGTAGTACCGGGACCGAGACCTACGAGCAGTACTTC
CASSTGTETYEQYF
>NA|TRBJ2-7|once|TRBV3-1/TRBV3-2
TGTGCCAGCAGCTCCGGGCTTAAATCCTACGAGCAGTACTTC
CASSSGLKSYEQYF
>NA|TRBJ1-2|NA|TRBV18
TGTGCCAGCTCCCGAGGAGAGGGGAACTATGGCTACACCTTC
CASSRGEGNYGYTF
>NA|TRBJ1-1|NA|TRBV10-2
TGCGCCAGCAACCCAGGACTGAACACTGAAGCTTTCTTT
CASNPGLNTEAFF
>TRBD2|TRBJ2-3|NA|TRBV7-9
TGTGCCAGCAGCGGCAGACTAGCGGGAGTCACAGATACGCAGTATTTT
CASSGRLAGVTDTQYF
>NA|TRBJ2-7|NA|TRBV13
TGTGCCAGCAGCGTCCGGGGCCCGGCGGACGAGCAGTACTTC
CASSVRGPADEQYF
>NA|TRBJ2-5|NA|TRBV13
TGTGCCAGCAGCTTCGTAGTCCAAGAGACCCAGTACTTC
CASSFVVQETQYF
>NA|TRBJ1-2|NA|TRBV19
TGTGCCAGTAGTGTAGGGCCTAACTATGGCTACACCTTC
CASSVGPNYGYTF
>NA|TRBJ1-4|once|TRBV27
TGTGCCAGCAGTTCGACAGCCGATAATGAAAAACTGTTTTTT
CASSSTADNEKLFF
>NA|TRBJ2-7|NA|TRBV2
TGTGCCAGCAGTGAAACTCTGGACAGTATAACCTACGAGCAGTACTTC
CASSETLDSITYEQYF
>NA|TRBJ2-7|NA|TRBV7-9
TGTGCCAGCACCCCGGCGGGCTACTCCTACGAGCAGTACTTC
CASTPAGYSYEQYF
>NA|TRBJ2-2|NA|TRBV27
TGTGCCAGCAGTTTATCAGGGTCCACCGGGGAGCTGTTTTTT
CASSLSGSTGELFF
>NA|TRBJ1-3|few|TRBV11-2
TGTGCCAGCAGCTTAGTGGGGCAGGACGGAAACACCATATATTTT
CASSLVGQDGNTIYF